At least ten counts were recorded for the clone carrying this T cell receptor (beta chain). Its target is not known. Donation came from healthy Caucasian individuals in Russia who were aged roughly 6 to 95. Primers used in a second PCR of roughly 6 to 11 cycles were a sample-barcoded 5' primer and a J-beta primer mix. MiXCR, run by TCRdb on the 5' RACE reads, gives a single entry per CDR3 protein. The sample contains roughly 680,000 distinct CDR3 sequences, roughly half of which appear only once. The data were obtained in a study of blood T cells in healthy people across ages. Points from the study as a whole: Among long-lived donors, naive CD4+ cells were more numerous and diversity higher than in aged donors. Per million T cells, TCR beta diversity dropped about linearly as age rose.

Germline-derived CDR1 and CDR2 are MNHEY and SVGAGI. With 0 bases removed from V and 0 bases from J, the gap between germline ends came to 12 bases. There are 18 residues in the CDR3. The sequence derives from a woman of 80 years or more in good health. The V gene is TRBV6-5, the J gene TRBJ1-6; D not resolved. Input material: blood. The CDR3, as DNA: TGTGCCAGCAGTTACTCGATAAGTGGAAGCTCCTATAATTCACCCCTCCACTTT. Translated: CASSYSISGSSYNSPLHF.